This TCR beta chain emerged from a study of T cell responses to AZD1222 COVID-19 vaccine. The CDR3 runs to 14 residues. Trimming removed 7 bases at V and 8 bases at J, with 20 bases between. The germline V gene encodes CDR1 LNHDA and CDR2 SQIVND (reference sequence). Repertoires were generated with immunoSEQ multiplex PCR, while TCRdb's copy carries only in-frame clones and drops some. The profile shows more than 100,000 clones, 85% to 90% of them singletons. The chain is built from TRBV19 and TRBJ1-1; the D gene is possibly TRBD1 (5 bases). Sequences were derived from peripheral blood, sampled on day 0 of AZD1222 vaccination. The clonotype was recovered from an adult in good health. The chain's CDR3 is CASTTQQGREEAFF. The CDR3, as DNA: TGTGCCAGTACCACCCAGCAGGGTAGGGAGGAAGCTTTCTTT.